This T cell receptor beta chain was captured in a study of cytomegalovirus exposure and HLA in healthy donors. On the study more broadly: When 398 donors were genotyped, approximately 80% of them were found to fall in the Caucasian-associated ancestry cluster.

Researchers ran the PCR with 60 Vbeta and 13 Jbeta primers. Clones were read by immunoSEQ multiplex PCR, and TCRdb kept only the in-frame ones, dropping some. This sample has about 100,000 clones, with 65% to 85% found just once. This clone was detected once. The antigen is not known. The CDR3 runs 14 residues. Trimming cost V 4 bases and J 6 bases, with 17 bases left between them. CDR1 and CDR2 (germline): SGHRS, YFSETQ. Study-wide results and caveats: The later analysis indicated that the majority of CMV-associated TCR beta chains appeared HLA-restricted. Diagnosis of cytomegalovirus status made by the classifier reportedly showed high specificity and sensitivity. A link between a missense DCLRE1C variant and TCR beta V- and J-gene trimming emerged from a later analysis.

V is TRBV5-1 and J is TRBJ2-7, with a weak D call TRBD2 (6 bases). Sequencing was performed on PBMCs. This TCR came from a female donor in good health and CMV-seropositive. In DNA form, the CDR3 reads TGCGCCAGCAGCCCAGGGACGGACTATGGCGAGCAGTACTTC. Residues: CASSPGTDYGEQYF.